The 8 T cell receptor beta chains given below trace back to one sample, sequenced in a study of control samples from healthy donors and cancer patients. TCRdb's copy holds only in-frame clones and misses some; the assay was immunoSEQ multiplex PCR. The sample lists 53,000 or so clones, roughly 87% occurring once. Sequenced: PBMCs. These receptors came from a man in his sixties with head and neck cancer.

The chain couples TRBV24-1 to TRBJ2-6; no definite D call. The CDR3 contains 19 residues. V was pared by 5 bases and J by 0 bases, with 19 bases between. CDR1 and CDR2 (germline): KGHDR, SFDVKD. CDR3 bases: TGTGCCACCAGTGCCTCGCAATGGGAACCAAACTCTGGGGCCAACGTCCTGACTTTC. Amino acids: CATSASQWEPNSGANVLTF.

This chain links TRBV7-2 with TRBJ2-5; TRBD2 matches at 8 bases. The CDR3 totals 15 residues. Germline V CDR1 and CDR2: SGHTA, FQGNSA. After removal of 4 bases from V and 5 bases from J, the junction contained 9 bases not matched to a gene. This CDR3 is CASSSRSTSVETQYF. DNA of the CDR3: TGTGCCAGCAGCTCTCGGTCGACTAGCGTTGAGACCCAGTACTTC.

The J gene is TRBJ1-2, the V gene TRBV15; 9 bases align to TRBD1. Germline loops: CDR1 LNHNV, CDR2 YYDKDF (reference sequence). V lost 1 base and J lost 5; bases outside the gene matches: 5. This CDR3 has 15 residues. The DNA of the CDR3 is TGTGCCACCAGCAGAGGGACAGGGGAAGTATATGGCTACACCTTC. Amino acid sequence: CATSRGTGEVYGYTF.

The rearrangement joins TRBV6-5 to TRBJ2-3; TRBD1 agrees at 8 bases. The ends lost 6 bases at V and 4 bases at J; junction bases unmatched: 6. Germline values: CDR1 MNHEY, CDR2 SVGAGI. The length of the CDR3 is 14 residues. CDR3 sequence reads: CASRWDRSADTQYF. CDR3 nucleotides: TGTGCCAGCAGGTGGGACAGGAGCGCAGATACGCAGTATTTT.

The gene calls are TRBV19 and TRBJ2-3; D is possibly TRBD1 or TRBD2 (5 bases each). V gave up 1 base and J gave up 8 bases, with 10 bases separating them. The CDR3 spans 13 residues. CDR1 is LNHDA and CDR2 is SQIVND in the germline V gene (reference sequence). DNA for the CDR3: TGTGCCAGTAGTATAGGGGGGTCCGGTACGCAGTATTTT. This codes for CASSIGGSGTQYF.

V is TRBV10-3 and J is TRBJ2-3; the D is unclear. Germline CDR1 reads ENHRY; CDR2 reads SYGVKD. The length of the CDR3 is 12 residues. With 2 bases removed from V and 8 bases from J, the gap between germline ends came to 8 bases. The CDR3 nucleotides are TGTGCCATCAGTGAGACTACCGGTACGCAGTATTTT. Its translation: CAISETTGTQYF.

This clone came up once. This chain connects TRBV5-8 to TRBJ2-3, with 12 bases fitting TRBD2. Germline V gene data show CDR1 as SGHTS and CDR2 as YDEGEE. This CDR3 spans 17 amino acids. V gave up 1 base and J gave up 0 bases; unmatched junction bases: 3. The CDR3 loop reads CASSLLAGGPSTDTQYF. The DNA for the CDR3 is TGTGCCAGCAGCTTGCTAGCGGGAGGGCCGAGCACAGATACGCAGTATTTT.

This sequence joins TRBV7-9 and TRBJ2-1; no reliable D call. The V and J ends lost 5 bases and 7 bases respectively, with 12 bases between them. This CDR3 contains 13 residues. Per the germline V gene, CDR1 is SEHNR and CDR2 is FQNEAQ (reference sequence). In nucleotides, the CDR3 is TGTGCCAGCAGCATTAAACACCGAAATGAGCAGTTCTTC. Amino acid sequence: CASSIKHRNEQFF.